This paragraph reports one T cell receptor (beta chain). The data stem from a study of blood T cell repertoires in COVID-19. The repertoire was sequenced with immunoSEQ multiplex PCR; TCRdb's copy has only in-frame clones and lacks some. This table holds about 200,000 clones, about four fifths found once. The CDR3 is made up of 17 amino acids. Trimming stripped 2 bases from V and 1 base from J, with 17 bases between. Germline assignment: CDR1 SGHKS and CDR2 YYEKEE (reference sequence). The sample taken for sequencing was peripheral blood. V gene TRBV5-5 combines with J gene TRBJ2-3, with D perhaps matching TRBD1 (6 bases). This TCR came from a woman of 80 years or more with acute or convalescent COVID-19. CDR3 coding DNA: TGTGCCAGCAGCTTCCTCCCCCTCAGGGGTGGCACAGATACGCAGTATTTT. Its protein product is CASSFLPLRGGTDTQYF.